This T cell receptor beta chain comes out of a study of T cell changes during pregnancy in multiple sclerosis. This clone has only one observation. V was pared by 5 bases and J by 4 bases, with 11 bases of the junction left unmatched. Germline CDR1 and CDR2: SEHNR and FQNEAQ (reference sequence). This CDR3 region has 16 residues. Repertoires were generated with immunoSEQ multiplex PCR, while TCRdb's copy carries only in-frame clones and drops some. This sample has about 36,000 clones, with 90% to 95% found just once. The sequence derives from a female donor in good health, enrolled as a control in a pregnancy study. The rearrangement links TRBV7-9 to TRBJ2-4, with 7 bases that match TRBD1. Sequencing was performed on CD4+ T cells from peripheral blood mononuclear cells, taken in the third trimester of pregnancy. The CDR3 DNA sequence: TGTGCCAGCAGCCAGACAGGGAATAAGTTTAAAAACATTCAGTACTTC. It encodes CASSQTGNKFKNIQYF.